This T cell receptor beta chain was observed in a study of blood T cell repertoires in COVID-19. Looked up from germline, CDR1 is SGHNT and CDR2 is YENEEA. V was cut by 0 bases and J by 0 bases, with 5 bases left in between. This CDR3 is built from 14 residues. Clones were sequenced by immunoSEQ multiplex PCR, and TCRdb holds only the in-frame ones, with some missing. The sample records 200,000 or so clones, around 81% being singletons. This TCR came from a woman in her twenties or thirties who had recovered from COVID-19. This rearrangement joins TRBV11-3 to TRBJ1-1; D uncertain. Specimen: peripheral blood. CDR3 protein: CASSLDAVNTEAFF. CDR3 DNA sequence: TGTGCCAGCAGCTTAGATGCGGTGAACACTGAAGCTTTCTTT.